A selection of T cell receptor beta chains follows, all from one sample in a study of blood T cell repertoires in COVID-19. TCRdb's table, derived via immunoSEQ multiplex PCR, lists solely in-frame clones and lacks some. The table has around 300,000 clones, around four fifths seen once. The sample consisted of peripheral blood. The receptors originated from a woman between 50 and 59 years old who had recovered from COVID-19. Both conserved end residues are part of each CDR3. D genes are given only for firm matches. Expanded clones get a size class; other rows say once, few or many, or leave the size out.

NA,NA,TRBJ2-3,TRBV4-3,TGCGCCAGCAGCCCGGGACTTACAGATACGCAGTATTTT,CASSPGLTDTQYF
NA,NA,TRBJ1-1,TRBV19,TGTGCCAGTAGAGGGGTGAACACTGAAGCTTTCTTT,CASRGVNTEAFF
NA,NA,TRBJ2-1,TRBV6-2/TRBV6-3,TGTGCCAGCAGTTACATTTACGGGAGTGTAAATAATGAGCAGTTCTTC,CASSYIYGSVNNEQFF
TRBD2,NA,TRBJ2-2,TRBV28,TGTGCCAGCAGTTTATGGTCTAGCGGGAGAACCGGGGAGCTGTTTTTT,CASSLWSSGRTGELFF
NA,NA,TRBJ2-3,TRBV7-9,TGTGCCAGCAGCCCCGGGCAGGGGACAGATACGCAGTATTTT,CASSPGQGTDTQYF
TRBD2,few,TRBJ2-7,TRBV28,TGTGCCAGCAGTTTAAACAGGGCGGGGGGGAAAGTTTGGTCCTACGAGCAGTACTTC,CASSLNRAGGKVWSYEQYF
NA,NA,TRBJ1-6,TRBV7-9,TGTGCCAGCAGCTCCGGACAGCTCAATTCACCCCTCCACTTT,CASSSGQLNSPLHF
TRBD1,NA,TRBJ1-2,TRBV27,TGTGCCAGCAGCCGGGACAGGGGGCGCGTGCCCTATGGCTACACCTTC,CASSRDRGRVPYGYTF
NA,NA,TRBJ2-4,TRBV6-1,TGTGCCAGCAGTGAAGCGGGAGTGGCTCTAGCCAAAAACATTCAGTACTTC,CASSEAGVALAKNIQYF
NA,NA,TRBJ1-2,TRBV29-1,TGCAGCGTTGACATTGCAGGGAACTATGGCTACACCTTC,CSVDIAGNYGYTF
NA,NA,TRBJ2-5,TRBV29-1,TGCAGCGTTCTGCGGCCTCATCTAGATCAAAAGGAGACCCAGTACTTC,CSVLRPHLDQKETQYF
TRBD1,NA,TRBJ2-5,TRBV5-8,TGTGCCAGCAGCTCGACAGGGGCAAGAGAGACCCAGTACTTC,CASSSTGARETQYF
TRBD1,once,TRBJ1-2,TRBV12-3/TRBV12-4,TGTGCCAGCAGCTACAGGGGTCATGGCTACACCTTC,CASSYRGHGYTF
TRBD2,NA,TRBJ2-1,TRBV9,TGTGCCAGCAGCCCTAGCGGGGGTTTCGGCAATGAGCAGTTCTTC,CASSPSGGFGNEQFF
TRBD2,NA,TRBJ2-3,TRBV27,TGTGCCAGCAGCACTTACGGGAGGGAGACAGATACGCAGTATTTT,CASSTYGRETDTQYF
TRBD1,NA,TRBJ2-2,TRBV19,TGTGCCAGTAGTATAGGGGGGACAGGAACCACCGGGGAGCTGTTTTTT,CASSIGGTGTTGELFF
TRBD2,NA,TRBJ2-3,TRBV6-9,TGTGCCAGCAGTTTCTTAGCGGGAGAGGGAGATACGCAGTATTTT,CASSFLAGEGDTQYF
TRBD1,NA,TRBJ2-1,TRBV7-8,TGTGCCAGCACCCCAGGGGGCACCTATGAGCAGTTCTTC,CASTPGGTYEQFF
TRBD2,few,TRBJ2-2,TRBV7-2,TGTGCCAGCAGCTTGGGGGCTAGCGGGAGCATCGCAACCGGGGAGCTGTTTTTT,CASSLGASGSIATGELFF
NA,NA,TRBJ1-6,TRBV27,TGTGCCAGCAGTTTGTGGAGCTCCTATAATTCACCCCTCCACTTT,CASSLWSSYNSPLHF
NA,NA,TRBJ2-1,TRBV29-1,TGCAGCGGCCGAAGGACTTCCAACAATGAGCAGTTCTTC,CSGRRTSNNEQFF
TRBD1,NA,TRBJ2-7,TRBV29-1,TGCAGCGTTGAATGGGGACAGGGGCTTCAATACGAGCAGTACTTC,CSVEWGQGLQYEQYF
NA,NA,TRBJ1-3,TRBV19,TGTGCCAGTAGTATTGCGGCGGTCAGTGGAAACACCATATATTTT,CASSIAAVSGNTIYF
NA,NA,TRBJ2-7,TRBV7-2,TGTGCCAGCAGCTTAGGTAGCGGCCCCTACGAGCAGTACTTC,CASSLGSGPYEQYF
NA,once,TRBJ1-2,TRBV7-3,TGTGCCAGCAGCCTCAACTTTGTCCGGGGTGGCTACACCTTC,CASSLNFVRGGYTF
TRBD1,NA,TRBJ2-7,TRBV19,TGTGCCAGTAAAAAGACAGGGCAGGACGCCTACGAGCAGTACTTC,CASKKTGQDAYEQYF
TRBD1,NA,TRBJ2-1,TRBV11-2,TGTGCCAGCAGCGGACAGGGATGGGGGAATGAGCAGTTCTTC,CASSGQGWGNEQFF
TRBD1,NA,TRBJ2-7,TRBV7-2,TGTGCCAGCAGCTACTCCGGGACAGACCCCTACGAGCAGTACTTC,CASSYSGTDPYEQYF
TRBD2,NA,TRBJ2-2,TRBV11-3,TGTGCCAGCAGCCCAGCTAGCGGTGGGAGCACCGGGGAGCTGTTTTTT,CASSPASGGSTGELFF